Listed below are T cell receptor beta chains from one sample, sequenced in a study of shared clonotypes between healthy human individuals. Sequenced by immunoSEQ multiplex PCR; TCRdb stores in-frame clones only, minus some. Among about 960,000 clones listed, about three quarters were seen once. Sequenced: memory CD4+ T cells sorted from blood. Every receptor here comes from a man younger than 35 in good health. CDR3s include the opening cysteine and the closing phenylalanine or tryptophan. D genes are given only for firm matches. The listing skips clone size in some rows; elsewhere it reads once, few, many or a size class.

D: .; V: TRBV19; J: TRBJ1-1; size: many; CDR3: CASDRGGGVPEAFF; DNA: TGTGCCAGTGACCGCGGAGGAGGGGTACCTGAAGCTTTCTTT
D: .; V: TRBV12-5; J: TRBJ2-3; size: once; CDR3: CASGAGTSTDTQYF; DNA: TGTGCTAGTGGGGCCGGGACTTCCACAGATACGCAGTATTTT
D: .; V: TRBV4-2; J: TRBJ2-6; size: .; CDR3: CASSQDRGGGANVLTF; DNA: TGTGCCAGCAGCCAAGATCGCGGAGGTGGGGCCAACGTCCTGACTTTC
D: .; V: TRBV6-6; J: TRBJ2-7; size: .; CDR3: CASSYVGANSYEQYF; DNA: TGTGCCAGCAGTTACGTGGGGGCGAACTCCTACGAGCAGTACTTC
D: .; V: TRBV5-6; J: TRBJ1-6; size: .; CDR3: CAGSQGGTSPLHF; DNA: TGTGCCGGTTCTCAGGGAGGGACTTCACCCCTCCACTTT
D: TRBD1; V: TRBV18; J: TRBJ2-7; size: .; CDR3: CASSLGRDRGTSSYEQYF; DNA: TGTGCCAGCTCCCTTGGTCGGGACAGGGGGACGAGCTCCTACGAGCAGTACTTC
D: .; V: TRBV25-1; J: TRBJ1-1; size: .; CDR3: CASINRVDTEAFF; DNA: TGTGCCAGCATAAACAGGGTTGACACTGAAGCTTTCTTT
D: TRBD1; V: TRBV7-2; J: TRBJ2-1; size: .; CDR3: CASSLQGAGIGNEQFF; DNA: TGTGCCAGCAGCTTACAGGGGGCGGGGATAGGCAATGAGCAGTTCTTC
D: .; V: TRBV7-7; J: TRBJ2-5; size: few; CDR3: CASSFGPQETQYF; DNA: TGTGCTAGCAGCTTTGGACCGCAAGAGACCCAGTACTTC
D: .; V: TRBV7-2; J: TRBJ2-7; size: .; CDR3: CASSPGTGTYEQYF; DNA: TGTGCCAGCAGCCCCGGGACGGGAACCTACGAGCAGTACTTC
D: .; V: TRBV6-1; J: TRBJ2-5; size: .; CDR3: CASSSPKQTQYF; DNA: TGTGCCAGCTCTTCACCAAAACAGACCCAGTACTTC
D: .; V: TRBV7-9; J: TRBJ2-1; size: .; CDR3: CASSLDGLAYNEQFF; DNA: TGTGCCAGCAGCTTAGATGGCCTAGCTTACAATGAGCAGTTCTTC
D: .; V: TRBV9; J: TRBJ2-5; size: .; CDR3: CASSVETRGETQYF; DNA: TGTGCCAGCAGCGTAGAGACTAGGGGGGAGACCCAGTACTTC
D: .; V: TRBV4-3; J: TRBJ2-7; size: .; CDR3: CASSQVDGSYEQYF; DNA: TGCGCCAGCAGCCAAGTTGACGGATCGTACGAGCAGTACTTC
D: TRBD1; V: TRBV5-5; J: TRBJ2-2; size: .; CDR3: CASSLEWTGVAGELFF; DNA: TGTGCCAGCAGCTTGGAGTGGACAGGGGTAGCCGGGGAGCTGTTTTTT
D: .; V: TRBV5-1; J: TRBJ1-1; size: .; CDR3: CASTPTGGNTEAFF; DNA: TGCGCCAGCACCCCCACCGGGGGGAACACTGAAGCTTTCTTT
D: TRBD1; V: TRBV18; J: TRBJ1-1; size: .; CDR3: CASSPSTGNTEAFF; DNA: TGTGCCAGCTCACCTTCGACAGGGAATACTGAAGCTTTCTTT
D: TRBD1; V: TRBV28; J: TRBJ2-7; size: .; CDR3: CASSLSGQGANEQYF; DNA: TGTGCCAGCAGTTTATCGGGACAGGGGGCCAACGAGCAGTACTTC
D: TRBD1; V: TRBV5-4; J: TRBJ1-3; size: .; CDR3: CASSLSGTGNGNTIYF; DNA: TGTGCCAGCAGCTTGTCGGGGACAGGGAATGGAAACACCATATATTTT
D: TRBD2; V: TRBV2; J: TRBJ2-1; size: .; CDR3: CASSRSGREIDEQFF; DNA: TGTGCCAGCAGTCGAAGCGGGAGAGAGATAGATGAGCAGTTCTTC
D: .; V: TRBV28; J: TRBJ1-3; size: .; CDR3: CASSRSSGNTIYF; DNA: TGTGCCAGCAGCCGAAGCTCTGGAAACACCATATATTTT
D: .; V: TRBV28; J: TRBJ1-3; size: .; CDR3: CASSLFDPRNTIYF; DNA: TGTGCCAGCAGTTTATTCGACCCCCGAAACACCATATATTTT
D: TRBD1; V: TRBV5-4; J: TRBJ2-3; size: .; CDR3: CASSGGQSTDTQYF; DNA: TGTGCCAGCAGCGGGGGACAGAGCACAGATACGCAGTATTTT
D: TRBD1; V: TRBV2; J: TRBJ1-1; size: once; CDR3: CASSLGTGGFRRAFF; DNA: TGTGCCAGCAGTTTAGGGACAGGGGGGTTCCGTAGGGCTTTCTTT
D: .; V: TRBV7-2; J: TRBJ1-3; size: many; CDR3: CASSSRPGRSGNTIYF; DNA: TGTGCCAGCAGCTCGCGACCGGGACGTTCTGGAAACACCATATATTTT
D: .; V: TRBV18; J: TRBJ2-2; size: .; CDR3: CASSPDRRGERELFF; DNA: TGTGCCAGCTCACCTGACCGCCGCGGGGAGCGGGAGCTGTTTTTT
D: .; V: TRBV20-1; J: TRBJ1-2; size: .; CDR3: CRDHDRNGYTF; DNA: TGCAGGGACCATGACAGGAATGGCTACACCTTC
D: .; V: TRBV7-3; J: TRBJ2-2; size: .; CDR3: CASRYSNTGELFF; DNA: TGTGCCAGCAGGTACAGCAACACCGGGGAGCTGTTTTTT
D: TRBD1; V: TRBV6-5; J: TRBJ2-7; size: .; CDR3: CASMDRVHYEQYF; DNA: TGTGCCAGCATGGACAGGGTTCACTACGAGCAGTACTTC
D: .; V: TRBV29-1; J: TRBJ2-1; size: .; CDR3: CSVLRATRGNEQFF; DNA: TGCAGCGTTCTTCGGGCGACACGGGGCAATGAGCAGTTCTTC
D: .; V: TRBV28; J: TRBJ2-1; size: once; CDR3: CASSPSAGRGRYNEQFF; DNA: TGTGCCAGCAGCCCCTCCGCCGGCAGGGGACGTTACAATGAGCAGTTCTTC
D: .; V: TRBV5-1; J: TRBJ2-1; size: .; CDR3: CASSPNNEQFF; DNA: TGCGCCAGCAGCCCCAACAATGAGCAGTTCTTC
D: TRBD2; V: TRBV19; J: TRBJ2-1; size: once; CDR3: CASRSLAGGPYNEQFF; DNA: TGTGCCAGTAGGTCATTAGCGGGAGGTCCCTACAATGAGCAGTTCTTC
D: .; V: TRBV6-5; J: TRBJ2-7; size: once; CDR3: CASSRTESYEQYF; DNA: TGTGCCAGCAGTCGTACAGAATCCTACGAGCAGTACTTC
D: .; V: TRBV27; J: TRBJ1-5; size: .; CDR3: CASSLFFGDLRNQPQHF; DNA: TGTGCCAGCAGTTTATTCTTCGGGGATCTCCGGAATCAGCCCCAGCATTTT
D: .; V: TRBV7-9; J: TRBJ1-3; size: .; CDR3: CASSFYAGDTIYF; DNA: TGTGCCAGCAGCTTTTATGCGGGTGACACCATATATTTT
D: .; V: TRBV9; J: TRBJ2-5; size: .; CDR3: CASSPRRGQETQYF; DNA: TGTGCCAGCAGCCCCCGGCGAGGACAAGAGACCCAGTACTTC
D: TRBD1; V: TRBV6-5; J: TRBJ2-5; size: .; CDR3: CASSYSYRGQETQYF; DNA: TGTGCCAGCAGTTACTCGTACAGGGGACAAGAGACCCAGTACTTC
D: .; V: TRBV28; J: TRBJ2-7; size: .; CDR3: CASNEGAYEQYF; DNA: TGTGCCAGCAATGAGGGGGCCTACGAGCAGTACTTC
D: TRBD2; V: TRBV6-6; J: TRBJ2-1; size: few; CDR3: CASSMGLALNEQFF; DNA: TGTGCCAGCAGCATGGGACTAGCCCTCAATGAGCAGTTCTTC
D: TRBD1; V: TRBV5-1; J: TRBJ2-7; size: .; CDR3: CASSWTTGGNNEQYF; DNA: TGCGCCAGCAGCTGGACTACAGGGGGCAACAACGAGCAGTACTTC
D: .; V: TRBV5-4; J: TRBJ1-3; size: .; CDR3: CASSRGGGNSGNTIYF; DNA: TGTGCCAGCAGCAGGGGAGGCGGAAACTCTGGAAACACCATATATTTT
D: .; V: TRBV2; J: TRBJ1-2; size: few; CDR3: CASRVSQIYGYTF; DNA: TGTGCCAGCAGGGTCAGTCAGATCTATGGCTACACCTTC
D: TRBD1; V: TRBV30; J: TRBJ1-2; size: once; CDR3: CAWSVQGDGYTF; DNA: TGTGCCTGGAGTGTACAGGGGGATGGCTACACCTTC
D: .; V: TRBV7-2; J: TRBJ2-7; size: .; CDR3: CASSSSFSSYEQYF; DNA: TGTGCCAGCAGCTCTTCATTCTCCTCCTACGAGCAGTACTTC
D: .; V: TRBV21-1; J: TRBJ2-7; size: .; CDR3: CASSKLYLGEQYF; DNA: TGTGCCAGCAGCAAATTATATTTGGGGGAGCAGTACTTC
D: TRBD1; V: TRBV5-6; J: TRBJ2-5; size: .; CDR3: CASSYGQGREQYF; DNA: TGTGCCAGCAGCTATGGACAGGGGCGAGAGCAGTACTTC
D: .; V: TRBV2; J: TRBJ1-1; size: .; CDR3: CASSINWDTTEAFF; DNA: TGTGCCAGCAGTATTAATTGGGACACCACTGAAGCTTTCTTT
D: .; V: TRBV11-3; J: TRBJ1-1; size: .; CDR3: CASSFRGSNTEAFF; DNA: TGTGCCAGCAGCTTTAGGGGGAGCAACACTGAAGCTTTCTTT
D: .; V: TRBV28; J: TRBJ1-1; size: .; CDR3: CASSPTSAGRTEAFF; DNA: TGTGCCAGCAGTCCTACGTCGGCCGGGAGGACTGAAGCTTTCTTT
D: .; V: TRBV10-2; J: TRBJ1-4; size: .; CDR3: CASKKGQGGEKLFF; DNA: TGCGCCAGCAAAAAAGGGCAGGGAGGCGAAAAACTGTTTTTT
D: .; V: TRBV2; J: TRBJ2-7; size: .; CDR3: CASTQGGAGGFYEQYF; DNA: TGTGCCAGCACTCAAGGCGGGGCAGGGGGTTTCTACGAGCAGTACTTC
D: .; V: TRBV12-2; J: TRBJ2-7; size: few; CDR3: CASRFGHETYEQYF; DNA: TGTGCAAGTCGCTTCGGACATGAGACCTACGAGCAGTACTTC
D: .; V: TRBV4-1; J: TRBJ2-5; size: .; CDR3: CASSQGVGGLRETQYF; DNA: TGCGCCAGCAGCCAAGGAGTGGGGGGCCTTCGGGAGACCCAGTACTTC
D: TRBD2; V: TRBV15; J: TRBJ2-1; size: .; CDR3: CATSRDLLAGQRGEQFF; DNA: TGTGCCACCAGCAGAGATCTACTAGCGGGACAGCGGGGTGAGCAGTTCTTC